Sequencing of this TCR beta chain was carried out in a study of cytomegalovirus exposure and HLA in healthy donors. PCR amplification relied on 60 Vbeta primers (plus 13 Jbeta primers). The assay was immunoSEQ multiplex PCR, and TCRdb's table has in-frame clones only and misses some. The sample has roughly 190,000 clones; around 62% are singletons. The study's findings and limits: The authors later linked a missense DCLRE1C variant to TCR beta V- and J-gene trimming. The records held CMV serostatus as the only immune exposure information. A previous analysis found most TCR beta V segments productive roughly 90% or roughly 30% of the time.

Worth noting for this clone: What it recognizes is unknown.

The length of the CDR3 is 16 residues. The J segment lost 6 bases and the V segment lost 3 bases, leaving 6 bases of the junction unmatched. Germline CDR1 is SGHRS and CDR2 is YFSETQ. The sample consisted of PBMCs. The clonotype was recovered from a man between 40 and 49 years old in good health and CMV-seronegative. V gene TRBV5-1 combines with J gene TRBJ2-2; 12 bases line up with TRBD1. CDR3 DNA: TGCGCCAGCAGCTCGCCGGGACAGGGGGCTCCCGGGGAGCTGTTTTTT. Translating it yields CASSSPGQGAPGELFF.